This is a list of T cell receptor beta chains from one sample in a study of cytomegalovirus exposure and HLA in healthy donors. The repertoire was sequenced with immunoSEQ multiplex PCR; TCRdb's copy has only in-frame clones and lacks some. The table records 110,000 to 150,000 clones, just under 80% of them present only once. The sequencing sample was made of PBMCs. The receptor source for this set is a young man in good health and CMV-seronegative. Each CDR3 is given with its conserved first and last residue.

J	V	CDR3
TRBJ1-1	TRBV13	CASSHRRGKVEAFF
TRBJ2-3	TRBV5-1	CASSFGQGADTQYF
TRBJ2-1	TRBV5-1	CASSPDSGVSYNEQFF
TRBJ2-7	TRBV7-3	CASSPGQGPYEQYF
TRBJ1-4	TRBV27	CASGRTGFALNEKLFF
TRBJ1-3	TRBV2	CASSEGALSGNTIYF
TRBJ1-2	TRBV7-9	CASSPRDREDGYTF
TRBJ1-2	TRBV28	CASSLSPPGGYTF
TRBJ2-7	TRBV28	CASGSQASSYEQYF
TRBJ2-7	TRBV6-1	CATRTSGKASYEQYF
TRBJ1-1	TRBV5-4	CASRQSGGLEAFF